This T cell receptor beta chain appears in the sequencing data of a study of a mutant IDH1 vaccine in newly diagnosed glioma. Looking at the study overall: Treated patients, about 60% male and roughly 40% female, averaged around 40 years of age. Antecedent treatment encompassed radiotherapy, temozolomide, or their combination; the majority received both.

CDR1 and CDR2 (germline): SEHNR, FQNEAQ (reference sequence). The V segment lost 6 bases and the J segment 5 bases; nucleotides outside the gene matches: 7. The CDR3 is 14 residues long. For this clone: Its antigen is currently unknown.

General study findings and limits: Evidence of vaccine-induced immune responses was documented in over 85% of patients. Pseudoprogression apparently lacked any relation to changes in top peripheral T cell clonotypes.

Sequenced by immunoSEQ multiplex PCR; TCRdb stores in-frame clones only, minus some. This table holds about 51,000 clones, 70% to 80% found once. The sample's time point: baseline, week 1 (first vaccination visit). Treatment noted: pre-vaccination baseline after standard-of-care therapy. The clonotype comes from a woman between 40 and 50 years old with glioma. The J gene is TRBJ2-3, the V gene TRBV7-9; 8 bases map to TRBD2. Sequences were derived from PBMCs, sampled from a glioma patient treated with radiotherapy, temozolomide or both. The CDR3 nucleotides are TGTGCCAGCAGACGGGGGGGAGCTCAAGATACGCAGTATTTT. This codes for CASRRGGAQDTQYF.